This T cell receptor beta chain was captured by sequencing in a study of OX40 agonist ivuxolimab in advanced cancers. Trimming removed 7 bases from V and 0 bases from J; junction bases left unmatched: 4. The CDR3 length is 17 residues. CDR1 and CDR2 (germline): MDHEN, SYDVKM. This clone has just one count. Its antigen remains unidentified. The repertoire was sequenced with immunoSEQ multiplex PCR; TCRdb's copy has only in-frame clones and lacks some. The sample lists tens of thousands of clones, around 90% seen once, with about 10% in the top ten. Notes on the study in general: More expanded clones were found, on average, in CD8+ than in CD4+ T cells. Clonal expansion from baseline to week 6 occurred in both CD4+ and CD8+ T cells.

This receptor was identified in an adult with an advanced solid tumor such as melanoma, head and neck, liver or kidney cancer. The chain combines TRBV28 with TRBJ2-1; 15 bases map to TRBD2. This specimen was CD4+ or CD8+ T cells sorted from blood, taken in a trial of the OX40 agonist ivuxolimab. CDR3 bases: TGTGCCAGCATAGGACTAGCGGGAGGGGACTCCTACAATGAGCAGTTCTTC. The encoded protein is CASIGLAGGDSYNEQFF.